The 29 T cell receptor beta chains below all came from one sample that was sequenced in a study of OX40 agonist ivuxolimab in advanced cancers. TCRdb's copy holds only in-frame clones and misses some; the assay was immunoSEQ multiplex PCR. The table lists 65,000 to 90,000 clones, around 80% of them singletons. Sequencing was performed on CD4+ or CD8+ T cells sorted from blood, taken in a trial of the OX40 agonist ivuxolimab. These receptors originate from an adult with an advanced solid tumor such as melanoma, head and neck, liver or kidney cancer.

This sequence joins TRBV2 and TRBJ1-5; no firm D call. This CDR3 comprises 16 residues. Germline CDR1 reads SNHLY; CDR2 reads FYNNEI. Trimming took off 1 base at V and 3 bases at J, with 13 bases between the two ends. As DNA, the CDR3 is TGTGCCAGCAGTGAAGTCACCCGCCGGGACAATCAGCCCCAGCATTTT. It specifies CASSEVTRRDNQPQHF.

The chain couples TRBV5-4 to TRBJ2-7; TRBD2 matches 7 bases. CDR1 is SGHNT and CDR2 is YYREEE in the germline V gene (reference sequence). The ends lost 0 bases at V and 3 bases at J; junction bases unmatched: 3. The CDR3 totals 14 residues. CDR3: CASSLGPGGYEQYF. CDR3 nucleotide sequence: TGTGCCAGCAGCTTGGGTCCGGGGGGCTACGAGCAGTACTTC. Together with reference TRBV5-4 and TRBJ2-7, the CDR3 gives the full variable domain: ETGVTQSPTHLIKTRGQQVTLRCSSQSGHNTVSWYQQALGQGPQFIFQYYREEENGRGNFPPRFSGLQFPNYSSELNVNALELDDSALYLCASSLGPGGYEQYFGPGTRLTVT.

The chain joins TRBV27 to TRBJ2-5; 9 bases agree with TRBD2. V gave up 5 bases and J gave up 2 bases; unmatched junction bases: 9. The CDR3 spans 16 residues. CDR1 MNHEY and CDR2 SMNVEV come from the germline V gene (reference sequence). CDR3 nucleotides: TGTGCCAGCAGTCCCTCCAGCGGGGGGCCACAAGAGACCCAGTACTTC. Amino acid sequence: CASSPSSGGPQETQYF.

V usage is TRBV18 and J usage is TRBJ1-2; tentatively, D is TRBD1 (5 bases). CDR1 and CDR2 from the germline V gene are KGHSH and LQKENI. The ends were cut back, 3 bases at V and 0 bases at J, with 17 bases in the middle. This CDR3 region has 17 residues. For the CDR3, the DNA is TGTGCCAGCTCACCTAACTCGATCCAGGGAGCTAACTATGGCTACACCTTC. Encoded protein: CASSPNSIQGANYGYTF. Filled out from reference TRBV18 and TRBJ1-2, the complete variable domain reads NAGVMQNPRHLVRRRGQEARLRCSPMKGHSHVYWYRQLPEEGLKFMVYLQKENIIDESGMPKERFSAEFPKEGPSILRIQQVVRGDSAAYFCASSPNSIQGANYGYTFGSGTRLTVV.

This sequence joins TRBV6-5 and TRBJ1-1; 8 bases are shared with TRBD1. CDR1 and CDR2 (germline): MNHEY, SVGAGI. V dropped 6 bases and J dropped 6; count of bases not matched to a gene: 9. CDR3 length equals 14 residues. CDR3 coding DNA: TGTGCCAGCAGCGACAGGGGAGTCGGCGCTGAAGCTTTCTTT. It is translated as CASSDRGVGAEAFF.

The V gene is TRBV28, the J gene TRBJ1-2, with a weak D call TRBD1 (6 bases). V gave up 4 bases and J gave up 4 bases, with 13 bases separating them. CDR3 length equals 14 residues. In germline, CDR1 is MDHEN, CDR2 SYDVKM. CDR3 nucleotide sequence: TGTGCCAGCAGTTCCCCCCGCAGGGGCTATGGCTACACCTTC. Amino acids: CASSSPRRGYGYTF.

This clone has a single count. The chain has TRBV27 and TRBJ1-1, with 7 bases fitting TRBD1. This CDR3 is built from 16 residues. V dropped 1 base and J dropped 1; count of bases not matched to a gene: 6. Germline V gene lookup returns CDR1 MNHEY and CDR2 SMNVEV (reference sequence). The CDR3 loop is CASSLLAGGRNTEAFF. CDR3 nucleotides: TGTGCCAGCAGTTTATTGGCAGGGGGAAGGAACACTGAAGCTTTCTTT.

The chain links TRBV14 to TRBJ2-1; D is unresolved. Germline V gives CDR1 SGHDN, CDR2 FVKESK. This CDR3 spans 15 amino acids. V lost 0 bases to trimming and J lost 1 base, with 7 bases between them. In DNA form, the CDR3 reads TGTGCCAGCAGCCAAGAAAGCCTTTCCTACAATGAGCAGTTCTTC. As protein: CASSQESLSYNEQFF.

The rearrangement uses TRBV5-4 and TRBJ2-5, with D possibly being TRBD2 (5 bases). Per germline, CDR1 SGHNT and CDR2 YYREEE (reference sequence). Trimming took 4 bases from V and 5 from J, leaving 18 bases between them. The CDR3 consists of 15 residues. CDR3 nucleotide sequence: TGTGCCAGCAGCCCCGGCGGTTCGGGGTACGAGACCCAGTACTTC. This gives the protein CASSPGGSGYETQYF.

A few counts support this clone. The chain combines TRBV10-3 with TRBJ2-2; 7 bases are a match to TRBD2. Germline V gene lookup returns CDR1 ENHRY and CDR2 SYGVKD. V dropped 4 bases and J dropped 2; count of bases not matched to a gene: 7. The CDR3 is 16 residues long. The CDR3 nucleotides are TGTGCCATCAGTGTGGGGCTAGCGGCAAACACCGGGGAGCTGTTTTTT. It is translated as CAISVGLAANTGELFF.

The gene calls are TRBV5-1 and TRBJ2-7, with 8 nucleotides matching TRBD1. J was trimmed by 8 bases and V by 2 bases; bases with no gene match: 15. The germline V gene has CDR1 SGHRS and CDR2 YFSETQ. This CDR3 spans 16 amino acids. CDR3 DNA: TGCGCCAGCAGCTTCGAATCCGGGACAGGAGCCTCGAAGCAGTACTTC. It codes for CASSFESGTGASKQYF.

The chain uses TRBV5-1 and TRBJ1-5; the D gene is possibly TRBD1 (6 bases). The CDR3 is made up of 14 amino acids. V gave up 4 bases and J gave up 0 bases, with 8 bases separating them. Germline lookup yields CDR1 SGHRS and CDR2 YFSETQ. CDR3 residues: CASSLDSSNQPQHF. CDR3 coding DNA: TGCGCCAGCAGCCTGGACAGTAGCAATCAGCCCCAGCATTTT.

The chain couples TRBV19 to TRBJ2-3; unclear D gene. Trimming pared 5 bases from V and 8 bases from J, leaving 8 bases between. The germline V gene has CDR1 LNHDA and CDR2 SQIVND (reference sequence). The CDR3 extends over 11 amino acids. Here the CDR3 DNA reads TGTGCCAGTAGTTCGGGTGGTACGCAGTATTTT. Protein sequence: CASSSGGTQYF.

The chain links TRBV10-3 to TRBJ2-1; the D gene could be TRBD1 or TRBD2 (5 bases each). The CDR3 sequence is 15 residues long. V was pared by 2 bases and J by 4 bases, with 12 bases between. In germline, CDR1 is ENHRY, CDR2 SYGVKD. Written as DNA, the CDR3 is TGTGCCATCAGTGAGAATCGAGGGGATTACAATGAGCAGTTCTTC. It translates to CAISENRGDYNEQFF.

The chain recombines TRBV6-1 with TRBJ1-1, with unresolved D. Trimming removed 6 bases from V and 6 bases from J, with 17 bases in between. CDR1 and CDR2 from the germline V gene are MNHNS and SASEGT. The CDR3 runs 14 residues. The CDR3 coding sequence is TGTGCCAGCAGGTTAGGGTCGAGTTTCGCTGAAGCTTTCTTT. Protein: CASRLGSSFAEAFF.

V gene TRBV7-9 combines with J gene TRBJ1-3; 7 bases map to TRBD1. The V segment lost 8 bases and the J segment 5 bases; nucleotides outside the gene matches: 12. The germline CDR1 and CDR2 sequences are SEHNR and FQNEAQ (reference sequence). CDR3 length: 15 residues. The CDR3 DNA is TGTGCCAGCGGATGGGGGGACAGTGAGAGAAACACCATATATTTT. Its protein is CASGWGDSERNTIYF.

In its sample, this clone was seen once. The chain is built from TRBV6-6 and TRBJ1-3; maybe TRBD1 (6 bases). V was clipped by 5 bases and J by 3 bases, with 14 bases between them. This CDR3 region has 15 residues. Looked up from germline, CDR1 is MNHNY and CDR2 is SVGAGI (reference sequence). The CDR3 protein is CASSTDSINGNTIYF. In nucleotides, the CDR3 is TGTGCCAGCAGTACGGACAGCATAAATGGAAACACCATATATTTT.

This rearrangement joins TRBV27 to TRBJ1-6, with a weak D call TRBD1 (5 bases). The CDR3 contains 19 residues. Germline V gives CDR1 MNHEY, CDR2 SMNVEV (reference sequence). V lost 0 bases to trimming and J lost 0 bases, with 15 bases between them. CDR3 nucleotide sequence: TGTGCCAGCAGTTTATCGAGGCAGGGCGCGAGCTCCTATAATTCACCCCTCCACTTT. Protein sequence: CASSLSRQGASSYNSPLHF.

V is TRBV28 and J is TRBJ2-5; unclear D gene. The tail of the sequence fits TRBJ2-7 better, so the J call may be wrong. CDR1 is MDHEN, CDR2 SYDVKM, per germline. CDR3 length: 10 amino acids. CDR3 in DNA: TGTGCTGCCGGCGGCTACGAGCAGTACTTC. Its translation is CAAGGYEQYF.

V gene TRBV10-2 combines with J gene TRBJ2-5; 15 bases map to TRBD2. The germline V gene has CDR1 WSHSY and CDR2 SAAADI. The CDR3 covers 15 residues. After removal of 6 bases from V and 5 bases from J, the junction contained 4 bases not matched to a gene. The CDR3 DNA sequence: TGCGCCAGCAGCGCCGGGACTAGCGGGGGGGAGACCCAGTACTTC. Its protein product is CASSAGTSGGETQYF.

This clone was counted a single time. This rearrangement joins TRBV6-6 to TRBJ2-7; 10 nucleotides line up with TRBD2. V gave up 8 bases and J gave up 4 bases; unmatched junction bases: 14. The CDR3 runs 16 residues. The germline V gene has CDR1 MNHNY and CDR2 SVGAGI (reference sequence). The CDR3 DNA is TGTGCCAGCGGCAGGGGAGGGGCTAGCGGGAGTTACGAGCAGTACTTC. Translated, it gives CASGRGGASGSYEQYF.

The gene calls are TRBV6-6 and TRBJ2-5; no firm D call. The germline gives CDR1 MNHNY, CDR2 SVGAGI (reference sequence). The CDR3 length is 11 residues. With 0 bases removed from V and 5 bases from J, the gap between germline ends came to 1 base. CDR3 sequence reads: CASSYSETQYF. In DNA, the CDR3 is TGTGCCAGCAGTTACTCCGAGACCCAGTACTTC.

In its sample, this clone was seen a few times. For the CDR3, the DNA is TGTGCCAGCAGCCAAGAGACTAGCGGGGGGCATTGGACAGATACGCAGTATTTT. It codes for CASSQETSGGHWTDTQYF. This chain links TRBV4-2 with TRBJ2-3, with TRBD2 matching over 13 bases. The germline gives CDR1 LGHNA, CDR2 YNFKEQ. The junction had 6 bases not matched to a gene; V was cut back by 0 bases and J by 3 bases. The CDR3 runs 18 residues.

V and J are TRBV7-9 and TRBJ1-6; D might be TRBD1 (5 bases). Germline lookup yields CDR1 SEHNR and CDR2 FQNEAQ (reference sequence). Trimming took off 5 bases at V and 3 bases at J, with 17 bases between the two ends. CDR3 length: 17 residues. CDR3 residues: CASSREDGRDYNSPLHF. CDR3 nucleotides: TGTGCCAGCAGCCGGGAGGATGGCAGGGACTATAATTCACCCCTCCACTTT. The whole variable domain, remainder taken from reference TRBV7-9 and TRBJ1-6, is DTGVSQNPRHKITKRGQNVTFRCDPISEHNRLYWYRQTLGQGPEFLTYFQNEAQLEKSRLLSDRFSAERPKGSFSTLEIQRTEQGDSAMYLCASSREDGRDYNSPLHFGNGTRLTVT.

The chain employs TRBV11-3 and TRBJ2-5, with D maybe TRBD2 (6 bases). The germline V and J ends were trimmed by 8 bases and 6 bases, with 13 bases remaining between them. From germline, CDR1 is SGHNT and CDR2 YENEEA. There are 12 residues in the CDR3. Here the CDR3 reads CASAGGEKTQYF. The CDR3 DNA reads as TGTGCCAGCGCCGGGGGAGAGAAGACCCAGTACTTC.

The chain links TRBV6-5 to TRBJ1-6; D gene ambiguous. Germline CDR1 and CDR2: MNHEY and SVGAGI. V lost 6 bases, J lost 9 bases, and 12 bases lay in between. The CDR3 is made up of 13 amino acids. The CDR3 nucleotides are TGTGCCAGCAGCCCCCAAGAGTTTTCACCCCTCCACTTT. This translates into CASSPQEFSPLHF.

The chain uses TRBV11-1 and TRBJ2-1; tentatively, D is TRBD1 (5 bases). The CDR3 is made up of 14 amino acids. In germline, CDR1 is SGHAT, CDR2 FQDESV (reference sequence). V dropped 3 bases and J dropped 4 bases, with 10 bases sitting between them. This chain's CDR3 is CASSFHRKYNEQFF. The CDR3 coding sequence is TGTGCCAGCAGCTTCCACAGGAAGTACAATGAGCAGTTCTTC. The full variable domain, in which reference TRBV11-1 and TRBJ2-1 provide the parts outside the CDR3, is EAEVAQSPRYKITEKSQAVAFWCDPISGHATLYWYRQILGQGPELLVQFQDESVVDDSQLPKDRFSAERLKGVDSTLKIQPAELGDSAMYLCASSFHRKYNEQFFGPGTRLTVL.

The V and J genes are TRBV5-1 and TRBJ2-5, with a tentative D call TRBD1 (5 bases). The J call may be mistaken, given a closer DNA end match to TRBJ2-7. From germline, CDR1 is SGHRS and CDR2 YFSETQ. The CDR3 is 12 residues long. CDR3 region: CASSLNQGEQYF. The CDR3 DNA reads TGCGCCAGCAGCTTGAATCAGGGCGAGCAGTACTTC.

The chain couples TRBV18 to TRBJ1-4, with D maybe TRBD1 (6 bases). V dropped 7 bases and J dropped 10 bases, with 13 bases sitting between them. The CDR3 totals 12 residues. From germline, CDR1 is KGHSH and CDR2 LQKENI. CDR3 sequence reads: CASWSGGGKLFF. As DNA, the CDR3 is TGTGCCAGCTGGAGTGGGGGCGGAAAACTGTTTTTT.